This TCR beta chain is drawn from a study of a mutant IDH1 vaccine in newly diagnosed glioma. Study-wide context: Initiation of the vaccine course occurred 4-6 weeks after radiotherapy alone, or alongside temozolomide cycles. Those enrolled had earlier been treated with radiotherapy, temozolomide, or both, mostly both.

Germline CDR1 is MNHNY and CDR2 is SVGAGI (reference sequence). Trimming removed 0 bases from V and 7 bases from J, with 13 bases in between. The CDR3 runs to 16 residues. On this clone: The target antigen is unknown.

Indicated time point: week 11, during vaccination. In the vaccine, a single dose held 300 ug of the mutant IDH1 20-mer peptide, along with topical imiquimod. Only in-frame clones appear in the TCRdb table, and some are missing; sequencing was by immunoSEQ multiplex PCR. The sample holds 110,000 or so clones, 75% to 90% seen once. Regarding the study as a whole: With respect to changes in top peripheral T cell clonotypes, pseudoprogression seemed unrelated.

The source material was PBMCs, sampled from a glioma patient whose treatment included an IDH1 peptide vaccine. This rearrangement joins TRBV6-6 to TRBJ1-6, with D possibly matching TRBD1 (6 bases). The sequence came from a woman aged 45-60 years with glioma. The CDR3 bases are TGTGCCAGCAGTTACTCGATTCCAGGGGACAATTCACCCCTCCACTTT. Protein sequence: CASSYSIPGDNSPLHF.